The present T cell receptor beta chain was sequenced within a study of T cell repertoires in cytomegalovirus infection. The overall study: Public TCR beta signatures were indicative of both CMV infection and a matching HLA type. The study's findings and limits: Predominance within the ex vivo response was attributable to HLA-C-restricted CMV-specific TCR beta clonotypes.

Note on this clonotype: Its antigen is not known.

Trimming stripped 4 bases from V and 4 bases from J, with 8 bases between. In germline, CDR1 is SGHNT, CDR2 YYREEE (reference sequence). This CDR3 is 13 amino acids long. TCRdb ran MiXCR on the reads and lists one entry per CDR3 protein. The sample lists about 78,000 distinct CDR3 sequences; roughly 40% were seen once. The rearrangement links TRBV5-4 to TRBJ2-2; D is perhaps TRBD2 (5 bases). The source was CD8+ T cells from cultured PBMCs, collected from culture after CMV antigen stimulation. The clonotype comes from a human donor in good health (CMV status not recorded). Some clones in this sample may be carry-over from other donors' samples. The CDR3 reads CASSPRVTGELFF. CDR3 DNA: TGTGCCAGCAGCCCGAGGGTCACCGGGGAGCTGTTTTTT.